The 32 T cell receptor beta chains given below trace back to one sample, sequenced in a study of human T cells and chemical hapten exposure. Time point described: pre-sensitization, week 0. Treatment noted: therapeutic diphenylcyclopropenone sensitization with weekly scalp DPC. One entry per CDR3 protein, called by TCRdb with MiXCR from the RACE reads. Of about 110,000 distinct CDR3 sequences detected, roughly 12% appear once; the ten largest clones hold roughly 1.5%. Sequencing used whole blood, obtained in connection with sensitization to the hapten diphenylcyclopropenone (DPC). These receptor sequences come from a woman in her 50s with alopecia areata. Some clones in this sample may be carry-over from other donors' samples.

This clonotype was seen ten or more times. The rearrangement uses TRBV25-1 and TRBJ2-7; D possibly corresponds to TRBD2 (5 bases). The CDR3 length is 15 residues. Germline assignment: CDR1 MGHDK and CDR2 SYGVNS. The ends were cut back, 3 bases at V and 1 base at J, with 13 bases in the middle. The CDR3 protein is CASSDLGSVSYEQYF. The DNA of the CDR3 is TGTGCCAGCAGTGACCTAGGGAGCGTTTCCTACGAGCAGTACTTC.

This clonotype came up a few times. The genes are TRBV29-1 and TRBJ2-7, with D tentatively TRBD1 or TRBD2 (5 bases each). V was cut by 4 bases and J by 2 bases, with 12 bases left in between. The CDR3 extends over 13 amino acids. Germline CDR1 SQVTM, CDR2 ANQGSEA. CDR3 protein: CSVVGTDPYEQYF. CDR3 nucleotide sequence: TGCAGCGTTGTTGGGACGGATCCCTACGAGCAGTACTTC.

The CDR3 DNA sequence: TGTGCCAGCAGCCCTTTTAATTCACCCCTCCACTTT. Translated, it gives CASSPFNSPLHF. This chain connects TRBV7-2 to TRBJ1-6; D unresolved. From germline, CDR1 is SGHTA and CDR2 FQGNSA. The CDR3 is 12 amino acids. With 5 bases removed from V and 6 bases from J, the gap between germline ends came to 5 bases.

This clonotype came up a few times. The J gene is TRBJ2-2, the V gene TRBV11-2; D is undetermined. The CDR3 is 18 residues long. Trimming stripped 4 bases from V and 2 bases from J, with 20 bases between. In germline, CDR1 is SGHAT, CDR2 FQNNGV. The CDR3 spells CASSSWRPTEFNTGELFF. The CDR3 region has the DNA TGTGCCAGCAGCTCTTGGAGACCAACAGAATTTAACACCGGGGAGCTGTTTTTT.

The chain combines TRBV7-6 with TRBJ2-4, with TRBD1 matching 9 bases. Germline V gene lookup returns CDR1 SGHVS and CDR2 FNYEAQ. The V gene end was trimmed by 5 bases and the J gene end by 1 base; junction bases not matched to a gene: 9. The CDR3 loop spans 17 amino acids. The CDR3 sequence is CASSPRQGDGAKNIQYF. CDR3 DNA sequence: TGTGCCAGCAGCCCAAGACAGGGGGACGGGGCCAAAAACATTCAGTACTTC.

This clonotype was observed a few times. J is TRBJ2-2 and V is TRBV5-1, with D possibly matching TRBD2 (5 bases). This CDR3 contains 16 residues. Between the trimmed V and J ends, which lost 4 bases and 7 bases, there was a span of 20 bases. CDR1 is SGHRS, CDR2 YFSETQ, per germline. The CDR3 is CASSLHETARGGELFF. The CDR3 DNA follows: TGCGCCAGCAGCCTGCATGAGACTGCCCGGGGCGGGGAGCTGTTTTTT.

This sequence joins TRBV27 and TRBJ2-3; D call uncertain. The V gene's germline CDR1 is MNHEY and CDR2 SMNVEV (reference sequence). With 4 bases removed from V and 5 bases from J, the gap between germline ends came to 13 bases. The CDR3 runs 14 residues. This CDR3 reads CASSSYQDVDTQYF. CDR3 DNA: TGTGCCAGCAGTTCATATCAGGACGTAGATACGCAGTATTTT.

The gene calls are TRBV5-1 and TRBJ1-1; 7 bases fit TRBD1. The CDR3 sequence is 14 residues long. The germline V gene encodes CDR1 SGHRS and CDR2 YFSETQ. Trimming removed 4 bases from V and 6 bases from J; junction bases left unmatched: 9. The CDR3 here is CASSLGQPGPEAFF. The CDR3 DNA sequence: TGCGCCAGCAGCCTGGGACAGCCCGGCCCTGAAGCTTTCTTT.

At least ten counts were recorded for this clonotype. The chain has TRBV28 and TRBJ2-1; 8 bases align to TRBD1. The J segment lost 4 bases and the V segment lost 7 bases, leaving 6 bases of the junction unmatched. From germline, CDR1 is MDHEN and CDR2 SYDVKM. This CDR3 is built from 14 residues. The CDR3 DNA follows: TGTGCCAGCAACTATCGGACAGGGTACAATGAGCAGTTCTTC. Encoded protein: CASNYRTGYNEQFF.

The table lists this clonotype with many counts. V and J are TRBV7-8 and TRBJ2-1; D is unclear. This CDR3 spans 11 amino acids. Germline V CDR1 and CDR2: SGHVS, FQNEAQ. Trimming removed 5 bases at V and 9 bases at J, with 8 bases between. The CDR3 loop is CASSPGGEQFF. The CDR3 nucleotides are TGTGCCAGCAGCCCAGGCGGTGAGCAGTTCTTC.

This clonotype has just a few counts. The chain carries TRBV29-1 and TRBJ1-3; D is unclear. CDR3 length equals 13 residues. The germline V and J ends were trimmed by 0 bases and 4 bases, with 7 bases remaining between them. Germline CDR1 SQVTM, CDR2 ANQGSEA. The CDR3, as DNA: TGCAGCGTTGAAGAGTTCTCCGGAAACACCATATATTTT. It yields the protein CSVEEFSGNTIYF.

This rearrangement joins TRBV7-9 to TRBJ2-7, with D possibly TRBD1 on 6 matching bases. V dropped 2 bases and J dropped 0 bases, with 11 bases sitting between them. CDR3 size: 15 residues. CDR1 is SEHNR and CDR2 is FQNEAQ in the germline V gene (reference sequence). The CDR3 here is CASSLSAGASYEQYF. Written as DNA, the CDR3 is TGTGCCAGCAGCTTATCGGCAGGGGCCTCCTACGAGCAGTACTTC.

The chain employs TRBV2 and TRBJ1-5; TRBD1 is a possible D gene (6 bases). V was pared by 8 bases and J by 0 bases, with 14 bases between. CDR1 and CDR2 from the germline V gene are SNHLY and FYNNEI. This CDR3 region has 15 residues. CDR3 in amino acids: CASDRGGLSNQPQHF. CDR3 nucleotide sequence: TGTGCCAGCGACAGAGGGGGTCTTAGCAATCAGCCCCAGCATTTT.

The chain carries TRBV6-1 and TRBJ1-2; 9 positions agree with TRBD1. Germline V lookup: CDR1 MNHNS, CDR2 SASEGT. The V gene end was trimmed by 7 bases and the J gene end by 5 bases; junction bases not matched to a gene: 23. This CDR3 contains 19 residues. This chain's CDR3 is CASTRERPGQGRLLYGYTF. The DNA of the CDR3 is TGTGCCAGCACCAGAGAGAGGCCGGGACAGGGACGCCTCTTGTATGGCTACACCTTC.

This chain connects TRBV28 to TRBJ1-4, with no clear D. The germline V and J ends were trimmed by 7 bases and 7 bases, with 10 bases remaining between them. The length of the CDR3 is 12 residues. CDR1 and CDR2 (germline): MDHEN, SYDVKM. CDR3 in amino acids: CASNSITEKLFF. The CDR3 DNA is TGTGCCAGCAACAGTATCACTGAAAAACTGTTTTTT. Full variable domain (outside the CDR3, taken from reference TRBV28 and TRBJ1-4): DVKVTQSSRYLVKRTGEKVFLECVQDMDHENMFWYRQDPGLGLRLIYFSYDVKMKEKGDIPEGYSVSREKKERFSLILESASTNQTSMYLCASNSITEKLFFGSGTQLSVL.

The chain combines TRBV5-5 with TRBJ1-1; 7 nucleotides match TRBD1. CDR3 length equals 15 residues. The germline V gene encodes CDR1 SGHKS and CDR2 YYEKEE (reference sequence). The J segment lost 4 bases and the V segment lost 5 bases, leaving 11 bases of the junction unmatched. The CDR3 nucleotides are TGTGCCAGCAGGTTCGGGACAGCCGTCCTCACTGAAGCTTTCTTT. Its protein product is CASRFGTAVLTEAFF. The whole variable domain, filled in from reference TRBV5-5 and TRBJ1-1, reads DAGVTQSPTHLIKTRGQQVTLRCSPISGHKSVSWYQQVLGQGPQFIFQYYEKEERGRGNFPDRFSARQFPNYSSELNVNALLLGDSALYLCASRFGTAVLTEAFFGQGTRLTVV.

The rearrangement links TRBV20-1 to TRBJ2-3, with 8 bases that match TRBD2. The CDR3 loop spans 14 amino acids. Germline CDR1 DFQATT, CDR2 SNEGSKA (reference sequence). J was trimmed by 1 base and V by 3 bases; bases with no gene match: 3. CDR3 protein: CSARSAGGTDTQYF. In DNA form, the CDR3 reads TGCAGTGCTAGGTCAGCGGGGGGCACAGATACGCAGTATTTT.

V is TRBV28 and J is TRBJ2-1, with D tentatively TRBD1 (6 bases). CDR1 is MDHEN and CDR2 is SYDVKM in the germline V gene. Deletions cut 6 bases from V and 12 bases from J, with 18 bases between. The CDR3 spans 13 residues. As DNA, the CDR3 is TGTGCCAGCAGGCCTCCCCCAGGGGTAGGGCAGTTCTTC. Translation gives CASRPPPGVGQFF. The whole variable domain, remainder taken from reference TRBV28 and TRBJ2-1, is DVKVTQSSRYLVKRTGEKVFLECVQDMDHENMFWYRQDPGLGLRLIYFSYDVKMKEKGDIPEGYSVSREKKERFSLILESASTNQTSMYLCASRPPPGVGQFFGPGTRLTVL.

The V and J genes are TRBV7-9 and TRBJ1-4; perhaps TRBD1 as D (5 bases). V was pared by 2 bases and J by 3 bases, with 13 bases between. The CDR3 sequence is 16 residues long. CDR1 is SEHNR, CDR2 FQNEAQ, per germline (reference sequence). The CDR3 DNA reads TGTGCCAGCAGCTTAATTTCAGGGAGCGCTAATGAAAAACTGTTTTTT. Protein: CASSLISGSANEKLFF.

This clonotype showed up just a few times. The chain employs TRBV20-1 and TRBJ2-4, with 9 positions matching TRBD2. Germline-derived CDR1 and CDR2 are DFQATT and SNEGSKA (reference sequence). The V and J ends lost 1 base and 0 bases, in that order; junction bases with no gene match: 1. The CDR3 is made up of 15 amino acids. The CDR3 loop is CSARGGRVAKNIQYF. CDR3 nucleotides: TGCAGTGCTAGAGGCGGGAGGGTAGCCAAAAACATTCAGTACTTC.

This clonotype has more than one count but fewer than ten. The chain joins TRBV20-1 to TRBJ1-1; D is unresolved. V gave up 7 bases and J gave up 9 bases, with 15 bases separating them. This CDR3 has 11 amino acids. Germline CDR1 reads DFQATT; CDR2 reads SNEGSKA (reference sequence). The CDR3 nucleotides are TGCAGTGTCGCACTGACGGTCAAAGCTTTCTTT. Its translation: CSVALTVKAFF.

This clonotype came up a few times. The gene calls are TRBV20-1 and TRBJ1-5; possibly TRBD1 for D (5 bases). V dropped 3 bases and J dropped 3 bases, with 18 bases sitting between them. Germline CDR1 is DFQATT and CDR2 is SNEGSKA (reference sequence). The length of the CDR3 is 16 residues. This CDR3 reads CSASESPGLTNQPQHF. The CDR3, as DNA: TGCAGTGCTAGTGAGTCACCGGGACTCACCAATCAGCCCCAGCATTTT.

Ten or more counts support this clonotype. The rearrangement uses TRBV7-9 and TRBJ2-7, with D maybe TRBD2 (5 bases). Per germline, CDR1 SEHNR and CDR2 FQNEAQ (reference sequence). The CDR3 consists of 21 residues. The germline V and J ends were trimmed by 3 bases and 5 bases, with 35 bases remaining between them. CDR3 amino acids: CASSFAYAGSGRPNLLDEQYF. CDR3 DNA: TGTGCCAGCAGCTTCGCCTACGCGGGTTCGGGCCGACCTAATCTCTTGGACGAGCAGTACTTC.

This clonotype was counted only a few times. The chain uses TRBV5-4 and TRBJ2-7; no clear D gene. The CDR3 length is 15 residues. Germline V lookup: CDR1 SGHNT, CDR2 YYREEE (reference sequence). Deletions cut 1 base from V and 2 bases from J, with 13 bases between. Here the CDR3 DNA reads TGTGCCAGCAGCTTGCAGATCCTCGGACCCTACGAGCAGTACTTC. Amino acid sequence: CASSLQILGPYEQYF.

The V and J genes are TRBV5-1 and TRBJ2-3; 9 bases map to TRBD2. The CDR3 totals 14 residues. V trimming: 4 bases; J trimming: 6 bases; junction bases outside the gene matches: 6. CDR1 and CDR2 (germline): SGHRS, YFSETQ. The CDR3 DNA sequence: TGCGCCAGCAGCCCCGGGACTAGCTACGATACGCAGTATTTT. Translating gives CASSPGTSYDTQYF.

There are many counts of this clonotype. The chain recombines TRBV25-1 with TRBJ2-1, with 8 nucleotides matching TRBD1. The V segment lost 1 base and the J segment 10 bases; nucleotides outside the gene matches: 12. The CDR3 runs to 16 residues. Germline V gene lookup returns CDR1 MGHDK and CDR2 SYGVNS. For the CDR3, the DNA is TGTGCCAGCAGTGAATCAGGACAGGGTGTTGTGGGGGAGCAGTTCTTC. Protein: CASSESGQGVVGEQFF.

CDR3 region: CASSFSATNTGELFF. CDR3 nucleotides: TGTGCCAGCAGCTTTTCCGCGACGAACACCGGGGAGCTGTTTTTT. The chain couples TRBV7-2 to TRBJ2-2; unclear D gene. There are 15 residues in the CDR3. V shed 3 bases and J shed 0 bases, with 8 bases lying between them. From germline, CDR1 is SGHTA and CDR2 FQGNSA.

The chain recombines TRBV21-1 with TRBJ2-5; TRBD1, as called in the table, went unchecked against the DNA. TRBV21-1 is a pseudogene locus. The CDR3 is 15 amino acids. This CDR3 is CASILDRGRVGTQYF. In DNA form, the CDR3 reads TGTGCCAGCATCCTTGACAGGGGGCGAGTAGGGACCCAGTACTTC.

In its sample, this clonotype was seen a few times. V usage is TRBV11-1 and J usage is TRBJ2-3, with TRBD2 matching 11 bases. Per germline, CDR1 SGHAT and CDR2 FQDESV (reference sequence). The trim removed 5 bases at V and 4 bases at J, leaving 5 bases unmatched. The CDR3 is made up of 15 amino acids. CDR3 residues: CASSPGTSGSDTQYF. The CDR3 coding sequence is TGTGCCAGCAGCCCCGGGACTAGCGGTTCAGATACGCAGTATTTT.

This chain joins TRBV3-1 and TRBJ2-2, with a weak D call TRBD1 (6 bases). Germline V gives CDR1 LGHDT, CDR2 YNNKEL (reference sequence). Trimming removed 4 bases at V and 4 bases at J, with 13 bases between. This CDR3 region has 15 residues. CDR3 nucleotide sequence: TGTGCCAGCAGCCGATGGGACACGGCCACCGGGGAGCTGTTTTTT. It is translated as CASSRWDTATGELFF.

This chain joins TRBV28 and TRBJ1-1; D not resolved. Trimming took off 2 bases at V and 8 bases at J, with 9 bases between the two ends. In germline, CDR1 is MDHEN, CDR2 SYDVKM. The CDR3 contains 12 residues. Written as DNA, the CDR3 is TGTGCCAGCAGTTTACTCCTGGCAGAAGCTTTCTTT. Protein sequence: CASSLLLAEAFF.

V is TRBV7-8 and J is TRBJ2-3; D perhaps matches TRBD2 (5 bases). V was clipped by 0 bases and J by 5 bases, with 9 bases between them. Germline V lookup: CDR1 SGHVS, CDR2 FQNEAQ. The CDR3 runs 14 residues. The CDR3 DNA sequence: TGTGCCAGCAGCTTAGCGGGAGTGGTAGATACGCAGTATTTT. The encoded protein is CASSLAGVVDTQYF.